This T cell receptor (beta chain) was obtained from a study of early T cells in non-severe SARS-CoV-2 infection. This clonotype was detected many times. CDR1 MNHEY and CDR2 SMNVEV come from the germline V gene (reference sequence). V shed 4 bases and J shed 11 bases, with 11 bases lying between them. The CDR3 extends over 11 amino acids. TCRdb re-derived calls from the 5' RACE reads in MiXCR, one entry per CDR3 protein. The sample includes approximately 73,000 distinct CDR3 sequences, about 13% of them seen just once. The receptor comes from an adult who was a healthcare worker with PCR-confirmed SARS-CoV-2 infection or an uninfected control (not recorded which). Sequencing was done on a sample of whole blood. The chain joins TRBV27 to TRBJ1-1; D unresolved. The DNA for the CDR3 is TGTGCCAGCAGTTCCCTCAGTCGGGCTTTCTTT. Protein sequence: CASSSLSRAFF.